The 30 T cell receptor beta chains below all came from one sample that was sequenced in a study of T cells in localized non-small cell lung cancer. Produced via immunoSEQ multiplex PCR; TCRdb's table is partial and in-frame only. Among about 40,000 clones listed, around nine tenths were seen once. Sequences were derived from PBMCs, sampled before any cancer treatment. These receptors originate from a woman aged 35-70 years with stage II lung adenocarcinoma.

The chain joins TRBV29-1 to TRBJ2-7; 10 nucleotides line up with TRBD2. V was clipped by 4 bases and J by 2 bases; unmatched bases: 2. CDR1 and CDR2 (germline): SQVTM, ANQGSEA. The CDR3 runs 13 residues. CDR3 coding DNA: TGCAGCGTTGCTACTAGCGGGACCTACGAGCAGTACTTC. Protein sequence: CSVATSGTYEQYF.

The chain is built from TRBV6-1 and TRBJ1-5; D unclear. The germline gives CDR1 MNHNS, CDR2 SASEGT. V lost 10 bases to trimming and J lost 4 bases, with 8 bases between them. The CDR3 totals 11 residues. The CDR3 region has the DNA TGTGCCACCGGCCGGAATCAGCCCCAGCATTTT. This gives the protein CATGRNQPQHF.

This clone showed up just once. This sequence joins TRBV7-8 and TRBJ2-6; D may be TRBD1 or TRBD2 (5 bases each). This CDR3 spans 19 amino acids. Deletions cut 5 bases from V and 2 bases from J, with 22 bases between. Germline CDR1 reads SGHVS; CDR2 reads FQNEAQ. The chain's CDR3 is CASSPLAGITHPGANVLTF. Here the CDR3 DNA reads TGTGCCAGCAGCCCTCTAGCAGGGATAACCCATCCTGGGGCCAACGTCCTGACTTTC.

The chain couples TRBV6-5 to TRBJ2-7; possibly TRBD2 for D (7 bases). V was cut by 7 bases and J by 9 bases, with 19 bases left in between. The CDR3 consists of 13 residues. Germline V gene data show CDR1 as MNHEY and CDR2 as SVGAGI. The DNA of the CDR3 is TGTGCCAGCACCAATAGGGGGGGCGGAATGCAGTACTTC. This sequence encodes CASTNRGGGMQYF.

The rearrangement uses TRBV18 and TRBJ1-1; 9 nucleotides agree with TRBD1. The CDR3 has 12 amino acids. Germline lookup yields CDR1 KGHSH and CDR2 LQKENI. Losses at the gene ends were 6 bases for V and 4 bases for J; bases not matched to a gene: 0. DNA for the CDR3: TGTGCCAGCTCGGACAGGGGCACTGAAGCTTTCTTT. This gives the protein CASSDRGTEAFF.

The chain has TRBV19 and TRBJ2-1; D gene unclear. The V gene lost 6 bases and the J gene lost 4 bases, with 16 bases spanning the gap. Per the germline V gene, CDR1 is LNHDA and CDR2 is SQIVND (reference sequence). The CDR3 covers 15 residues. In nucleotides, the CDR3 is TGTGCCAGTAGCCCAGGTTTGGGGTCTTACAATGAGCAGTTCTTC. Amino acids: CASSPGLGSYNEQFF.

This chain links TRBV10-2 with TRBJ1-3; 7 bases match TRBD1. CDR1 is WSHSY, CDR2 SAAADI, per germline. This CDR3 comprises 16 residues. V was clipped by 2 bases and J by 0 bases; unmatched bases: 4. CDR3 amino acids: CASSEGDRISGNTIYF. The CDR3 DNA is TGCGCCAGCAGTGAGGGGGACAGAATCTCTGGAAACACCATATATTTT.

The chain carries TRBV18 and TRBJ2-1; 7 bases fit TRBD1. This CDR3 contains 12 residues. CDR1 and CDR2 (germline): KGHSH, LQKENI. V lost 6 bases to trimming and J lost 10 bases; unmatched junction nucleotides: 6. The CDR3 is CASSWGQPEQFF. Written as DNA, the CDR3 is TGTGCCAGCTCGTGGGGACAGCCCGAGCAGTTCTTC.

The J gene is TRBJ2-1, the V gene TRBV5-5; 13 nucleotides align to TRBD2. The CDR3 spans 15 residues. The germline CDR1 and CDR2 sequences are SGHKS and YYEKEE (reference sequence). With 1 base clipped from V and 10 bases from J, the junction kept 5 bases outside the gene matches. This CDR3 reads CASSLIPGLAGEQFF. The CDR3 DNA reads TGTGCCAGCAGCTTGATACCGGGACTAGCGGGAGAGCAGTTCTTC.

As DNA, the CDR3 is TGCAGCGTTGCGGGAGGGTCGGCCACCGGGGAGCTGTTTTTT. Translated: CSVAGGSATGELFF. This chain connects TRBV29-1 to TRBJ2-2; 8 bases are a match to TRBD2. The CDR3 has 14 residues. Germline trimming cut 4 bases from V and 4 bases from J; bases unmatched to any gene: 5. Germline V lookup: CDR1 SQVTM, CDR2 ANQGSEA.

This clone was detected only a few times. The CDR3 here is CASTDDRGNSPLHF. The CDR3 DNA follows: TGTGCCAGCACAGACGACAGGGGCAATTCACCCCTCCACTTT. The V gene is TRBV2, the J gene TRBJ1-6, with TRBD1 matching over 8 bases. V lost 7 bases, J lost 7 bases, and 6 bases stayed unmatched. The CDR3 length is 14 residues. The V gene's germline CDR1 is SNHLY and CDR2 FYNNEI.

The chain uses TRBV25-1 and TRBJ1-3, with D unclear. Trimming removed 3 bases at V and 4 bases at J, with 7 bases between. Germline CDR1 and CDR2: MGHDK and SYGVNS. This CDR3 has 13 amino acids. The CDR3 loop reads CASSDVRGNTIYF. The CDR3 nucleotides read TGTGCCAGCAGTGATGTGCGGGGAAACACCATATATTTT. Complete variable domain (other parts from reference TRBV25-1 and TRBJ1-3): EADIYQTPRYLVIGTGKKITLECSQTMGHDKMYWYQQDPGMELHLIHYSYGVNSTEKGDLSSESTVSRIRTEHFPLTLESARPSHTSQYLCASSDVRGNTIYFGEGSWLTVV.

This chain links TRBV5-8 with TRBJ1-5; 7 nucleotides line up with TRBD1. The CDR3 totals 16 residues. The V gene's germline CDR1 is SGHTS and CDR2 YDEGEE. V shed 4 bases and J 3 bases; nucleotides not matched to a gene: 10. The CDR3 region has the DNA TGTGCCAGCAGCACGGGACAGCGAGCCGTCAATCAGCCCCAGCATTTT. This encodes CASSTGQRAVNQPQHF.

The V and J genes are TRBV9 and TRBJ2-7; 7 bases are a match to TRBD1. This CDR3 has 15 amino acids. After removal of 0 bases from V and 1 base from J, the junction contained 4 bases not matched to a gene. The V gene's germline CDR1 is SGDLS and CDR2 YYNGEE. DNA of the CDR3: TGTGCCAGCAGCGTAGGCAGGGACAGATCCTACGAGCAGTACTTC. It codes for CASSVGRDRSYEQYF.

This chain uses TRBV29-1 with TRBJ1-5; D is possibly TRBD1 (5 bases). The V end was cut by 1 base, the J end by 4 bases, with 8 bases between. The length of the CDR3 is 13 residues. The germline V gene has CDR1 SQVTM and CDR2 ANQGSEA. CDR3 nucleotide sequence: TGCAGCGTTGAAGGGGACCCGAATCAGCCCCAGCATTTT. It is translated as CSVEGDPNQPQHF.

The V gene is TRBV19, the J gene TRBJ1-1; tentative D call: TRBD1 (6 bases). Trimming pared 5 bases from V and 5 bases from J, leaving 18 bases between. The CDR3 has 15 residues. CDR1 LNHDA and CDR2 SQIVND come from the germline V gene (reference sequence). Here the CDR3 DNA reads TGTGCCAGTAGTTTCAGGGGTTCCGGCGGGACTGAAGCTTTCTTT. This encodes CASSFRGSGGTEAFF.

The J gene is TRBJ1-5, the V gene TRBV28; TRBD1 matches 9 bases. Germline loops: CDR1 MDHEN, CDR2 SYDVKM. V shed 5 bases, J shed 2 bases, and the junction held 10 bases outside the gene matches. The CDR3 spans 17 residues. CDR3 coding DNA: TGTGCCAGCAGTACCATCTCACAGGGGGCAGGCAATCAGCCCCAGCATTTT. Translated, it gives CASSTISQGAGNQPQHF.

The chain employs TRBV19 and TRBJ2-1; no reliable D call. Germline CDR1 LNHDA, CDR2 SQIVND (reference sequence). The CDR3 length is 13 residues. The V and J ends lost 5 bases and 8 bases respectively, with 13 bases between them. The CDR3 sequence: CASSPPGFHEQFF. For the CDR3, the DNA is TGTGCCAGTAGTCCCCCCGGGTTCCATGAGCAGTTCTTC. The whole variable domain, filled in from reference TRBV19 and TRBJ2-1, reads DGGITQSPKYLFRKEGQNVTLSCEQNLNHDAMYWYRQDPGQGLRLIYYSQIVNDFQKGDIAEGYSVSREKKESFPLTVTSAQKNPTAFYLCASSPPGFHEQFFGPGTRLTVL.

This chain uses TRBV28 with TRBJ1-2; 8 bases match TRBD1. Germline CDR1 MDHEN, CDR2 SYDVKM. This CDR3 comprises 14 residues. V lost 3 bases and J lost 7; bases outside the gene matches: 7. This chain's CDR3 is CASSLRTGFRGYTF. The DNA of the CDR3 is TGTGCCAGCAGTTTGCGGACAGGGTTCCGTGGCTACACCTTC.

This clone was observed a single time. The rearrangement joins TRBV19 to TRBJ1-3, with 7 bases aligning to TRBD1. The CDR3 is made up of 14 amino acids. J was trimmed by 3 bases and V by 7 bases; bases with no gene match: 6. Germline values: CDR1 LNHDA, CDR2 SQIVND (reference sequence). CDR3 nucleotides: TGTGCCAGTAAGGGGGCAGTCTTTGGAAACACCATATATTTT. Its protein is CASKGAVFGNTIYF. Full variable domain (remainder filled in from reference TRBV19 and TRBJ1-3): DGGITQSPKYLFRKEGQNVTLSCEQNLNHDAMYWYRQDPGQGLRLIYYSQIVNDFQKGDIAEGYSVSREKKESFPLTVTSAQKNPTAFYLCASKGAVFGNTIYFGEGSWLTVV.

The CDR3 here is CATSRATGTGGNSPLHF. Written as DNA, the CDR3 is TGTGCCACCAGCAGAGCCACGGGGACAGGGGGCAATTCACCCCTCCACTTT. V gene TRBV15 combines with J gene TRBJ1-6, with TRBD1 matching 12 bases. This CDR3 is built from 17 residues. Germline V CDR1 and CDR2: LNHNV, YYDKDF (reference sequence). The junction had 5 bases not matched to a gene; V was cut back by 1 base and J by 7 bases.

The CDR3 sequence: CASSEALSLTDTQYF. CDR3 nucleotide sequence: TGTGCCAGCAGTGAAGCGCTCAGCCTCACAGATACGCAGTATTTT. The V gene is TRBV2, the J gene TRBJ2-3; D not certain. The CDR3 has 15 amino acids. V was shortened by 0 bases and J by 2 bases, with 9 bases between the two germline ends. Looked up from germline, CDR1 is SNHLY and CDR2 is FYNNEI.

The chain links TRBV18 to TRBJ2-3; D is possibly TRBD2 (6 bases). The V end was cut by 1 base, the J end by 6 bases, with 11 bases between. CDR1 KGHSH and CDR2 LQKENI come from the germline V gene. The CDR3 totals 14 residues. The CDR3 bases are TGTGCCAGCTCACCACGTACAGGAGGGGATACGCAGTATTTT. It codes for CASSPRTGGDTQYF.

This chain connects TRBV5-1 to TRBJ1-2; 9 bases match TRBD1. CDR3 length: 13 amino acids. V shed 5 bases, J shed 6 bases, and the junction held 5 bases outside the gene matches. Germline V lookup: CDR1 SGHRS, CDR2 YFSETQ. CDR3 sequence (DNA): TGCGCCAGCAGGATGACAGGGGGAGATGGCTACACCTTC. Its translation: CASRMTGGDGYTF.

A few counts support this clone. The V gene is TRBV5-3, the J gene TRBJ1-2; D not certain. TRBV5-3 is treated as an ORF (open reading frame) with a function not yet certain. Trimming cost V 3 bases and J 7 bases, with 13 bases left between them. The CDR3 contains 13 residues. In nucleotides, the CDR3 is TGTGCCAGAAGCTCTTGGGATCACGGTGGCTACACCTTC. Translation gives CARSSWDHGGYTF.

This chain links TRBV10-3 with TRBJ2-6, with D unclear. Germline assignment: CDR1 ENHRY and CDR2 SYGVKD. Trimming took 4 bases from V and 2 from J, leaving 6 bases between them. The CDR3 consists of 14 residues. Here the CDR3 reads CAISGRTGANVLTF. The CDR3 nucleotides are TGTGCCATCAGTGGGCGGACTGGGGCCAACGTCCTGACTTTC.

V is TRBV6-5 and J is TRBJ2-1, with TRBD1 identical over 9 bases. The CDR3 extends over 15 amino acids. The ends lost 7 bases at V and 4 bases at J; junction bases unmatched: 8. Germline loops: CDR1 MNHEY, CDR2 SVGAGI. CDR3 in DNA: TGTGCCAGCACCCCTAGGGGACAGGGTTACAATGAGCAGTTCTTC. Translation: CASTPRGQGYNEQFF.

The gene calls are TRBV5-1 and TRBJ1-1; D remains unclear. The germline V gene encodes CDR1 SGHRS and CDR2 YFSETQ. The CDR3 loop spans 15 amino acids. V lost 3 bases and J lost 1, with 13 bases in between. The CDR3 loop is CASSSLGPRNTEAFF. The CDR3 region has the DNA TGCGCCAGCAGCTCCCTAGGGCCCCGGAACACTGAAGCTTTCTTT.

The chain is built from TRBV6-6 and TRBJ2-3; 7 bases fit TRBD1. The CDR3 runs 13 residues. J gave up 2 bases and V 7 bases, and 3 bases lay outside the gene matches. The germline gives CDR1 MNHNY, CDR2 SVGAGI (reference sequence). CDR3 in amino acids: CASMGQSTDTQYF. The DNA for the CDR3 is TGTGCCAGCATGGGACAGTCCACAGATACGCAGTATTTT.

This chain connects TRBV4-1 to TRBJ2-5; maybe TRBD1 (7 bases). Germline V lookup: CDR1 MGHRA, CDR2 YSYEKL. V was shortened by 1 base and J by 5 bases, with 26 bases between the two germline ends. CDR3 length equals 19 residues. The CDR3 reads CASSQVLRTGGPGGETQYF. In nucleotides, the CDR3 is TGCGCCAGCAGCCAAGTGCTTAGGACTGGAGGGCCAGGGGGGGAGACCCAGTACTTC.